This T cell receptor beta chain was documented in a study of blood T cell repertoires in COVID-19. As handled by the study authors: Nucleated cell counts were estimated from reference gene primer amplification. Clones were read by immunoSEQ multiplex PCR, and TCRdb kept only the in-frame ones, dropping some. V and J calls and clone size are copied from that table; D and trimming were computed from the DNA. The sample lists 150,000 to 200,000 clones, about 85% occurring once. V lost 7 bases and J 3 bases, leaving 10 bases between the germline ends. Germline lookup yields CDR1 MNHEY and CDR2 SMNVEV (reference sequence). This CDR3 comprises 14 residues.

The chain combines TRBV27 with TRBJ1-6; D might be TRBD1 (5 bases). The sequenced material came from peripheral blood. The sequence was collected from a woman at least 80 years old with acute or convalescent COVID-19. CDR3 protein: CASTDSIYNSPLHF. The CDR3, as DNA: TGTGCCAGCACTGACAGTATCTATAATTCACCCCTCCACTTT.